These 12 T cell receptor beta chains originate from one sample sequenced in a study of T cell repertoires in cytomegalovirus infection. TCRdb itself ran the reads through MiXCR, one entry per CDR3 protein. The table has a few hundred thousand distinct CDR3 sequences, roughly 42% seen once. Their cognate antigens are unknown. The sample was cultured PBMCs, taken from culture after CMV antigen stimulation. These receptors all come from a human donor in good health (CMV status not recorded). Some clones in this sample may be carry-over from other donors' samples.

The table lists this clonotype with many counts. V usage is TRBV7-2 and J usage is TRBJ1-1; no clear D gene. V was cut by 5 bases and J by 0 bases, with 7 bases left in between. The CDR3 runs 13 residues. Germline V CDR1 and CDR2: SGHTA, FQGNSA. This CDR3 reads CASSPTLNTEAFF. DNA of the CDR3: TGTGCCAGCAGCCCAACCTTGAACACTGAAGCTTTCTTT.

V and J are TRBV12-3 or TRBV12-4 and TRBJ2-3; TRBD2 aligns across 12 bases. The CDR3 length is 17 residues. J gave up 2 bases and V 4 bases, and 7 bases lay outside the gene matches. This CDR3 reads CASSSLAGGSLTDTQYF. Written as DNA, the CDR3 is TGTGCCAGCAGTTCCCTAGCGGGAGGGTCGCTCACAGATACGCAGTATTTT.

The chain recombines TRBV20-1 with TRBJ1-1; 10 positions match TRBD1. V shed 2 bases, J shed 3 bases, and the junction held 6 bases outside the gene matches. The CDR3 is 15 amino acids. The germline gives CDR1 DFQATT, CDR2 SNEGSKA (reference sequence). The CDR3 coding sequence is TGCAGTGCTAGACGACATGGACAGGGGGACACTGAAGCTTTCTTT. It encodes CSARRHGQGDTEAFF.

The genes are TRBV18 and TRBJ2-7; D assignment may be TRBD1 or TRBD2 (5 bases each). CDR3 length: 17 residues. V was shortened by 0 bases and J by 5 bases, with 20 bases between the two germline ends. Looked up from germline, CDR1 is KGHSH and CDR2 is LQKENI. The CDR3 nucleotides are TGTGCCAGCTCACCACCATACGGGGCTAGAGGTTCCCACGAGCAGTACTTC. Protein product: CASSPPYGARGSHEQYF. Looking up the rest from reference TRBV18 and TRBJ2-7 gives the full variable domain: NAGVMQNPRHLVRRRGQEARLRCSPMKGHSHVYWYRQLPEEGLKFMVYLQKENIIDESGMPKERFSAEFPKEGPSILRIQQVVRGDSAAYFCASSPPYGARGSHEQYFGPGTRLTVT.

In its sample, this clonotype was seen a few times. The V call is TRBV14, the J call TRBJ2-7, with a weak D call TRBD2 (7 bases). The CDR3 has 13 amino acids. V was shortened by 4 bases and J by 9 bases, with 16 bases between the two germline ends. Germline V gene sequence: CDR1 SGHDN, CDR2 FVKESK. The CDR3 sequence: CASSLRRGRVQYF. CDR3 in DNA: TGTGCCAGCAGCCTAAGGCGGGGGCGGGTGCAGTACTTC.

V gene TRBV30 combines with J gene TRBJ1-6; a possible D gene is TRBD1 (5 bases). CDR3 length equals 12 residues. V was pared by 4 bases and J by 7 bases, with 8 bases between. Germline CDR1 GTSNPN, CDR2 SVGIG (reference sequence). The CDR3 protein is CAWTSGNSPLHF. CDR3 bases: TGTGCCTGGACGTCAGGGAATTCACCCCTCCACTTT.

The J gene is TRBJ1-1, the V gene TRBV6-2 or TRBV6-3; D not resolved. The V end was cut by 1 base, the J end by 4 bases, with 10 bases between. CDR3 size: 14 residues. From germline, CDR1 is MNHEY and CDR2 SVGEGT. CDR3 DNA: TGTGCCAGCAGTTACTACCCCGAATTCACTGAAGCTTTCTTT. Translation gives CASSYYPEFTEAFF.

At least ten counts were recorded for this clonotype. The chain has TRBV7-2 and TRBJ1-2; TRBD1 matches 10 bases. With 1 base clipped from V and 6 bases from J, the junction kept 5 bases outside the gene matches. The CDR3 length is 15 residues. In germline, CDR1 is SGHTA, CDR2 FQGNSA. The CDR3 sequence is CASSLVGQGVDGYTF. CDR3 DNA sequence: TGTGCCAGCAGCTTAGTCGGACAGGGGGTAGATGGCTACACCTTC.

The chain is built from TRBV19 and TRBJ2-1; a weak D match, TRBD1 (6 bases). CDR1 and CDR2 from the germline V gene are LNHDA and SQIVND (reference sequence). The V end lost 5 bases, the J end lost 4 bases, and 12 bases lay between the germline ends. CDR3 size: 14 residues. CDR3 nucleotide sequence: TGTGCCAGTAGTGCCGTGGACAGATACAATGAGCAGTTCTTC. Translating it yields CASSAVDRYNEQFF.

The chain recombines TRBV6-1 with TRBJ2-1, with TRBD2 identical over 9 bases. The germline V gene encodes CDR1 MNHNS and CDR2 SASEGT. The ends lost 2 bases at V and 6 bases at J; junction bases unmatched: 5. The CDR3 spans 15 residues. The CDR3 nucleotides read TGTGCCAGCAGTGAAAGCGGGAGGCTATTCAATGAGCAGTTCTTC. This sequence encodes CASSESGRLFNEQFF.

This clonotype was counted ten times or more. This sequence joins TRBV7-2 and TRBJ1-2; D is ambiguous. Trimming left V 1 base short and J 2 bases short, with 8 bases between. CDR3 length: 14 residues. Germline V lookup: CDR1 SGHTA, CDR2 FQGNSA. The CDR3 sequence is CASSLVTKNYGYTF. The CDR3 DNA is TGTGCCAGCAGCTTAGTCACCAAAAACTATGGCTACACCTTC.

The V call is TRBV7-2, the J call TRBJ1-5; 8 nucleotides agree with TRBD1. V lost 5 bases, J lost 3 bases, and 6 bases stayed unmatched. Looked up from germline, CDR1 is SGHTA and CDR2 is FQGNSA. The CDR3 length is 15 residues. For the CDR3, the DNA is TGTGCCAGCAGCCCCTGGACAGGGTTCAATCAGCCCCAGCATTTT. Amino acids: CASSPWTGFNQPQHF.